A single sample is the source of the 20 T cell receptor beta chains below, sequenced in a study of T-cell memory formation after mild COVID-19. From the 5' RACE reads, TCRdb called clonotypes with MiXCR, one entry per CDR3 protein. Here the sample spans some 300,000 distinct CDR3 sequences, 20% to 25% being singletons. The sequenced material came from PBMCs or a T cell subset sorted from them (not recorded which). All receptors derive from a man aged 18 to 29 who had mild COVID-19 (a few samples of this study predate the infection). Cell type and time point are not known.

This clonotype was observed a handful of times. V is TRBV20-1 and J is TRBJ1-3, with unresolved D. The V gene lost 7 bases and the J gene lost 2 bases, with 9 bases spanning the gap. Per the germline V gene, CDR1 is DFQATT and CDR2 is SNEGSKA (reference sequence). The CDR3 has 12 amino acids. The CDR3 DNA reads TGCAGTGTTATTGGGGCTGGAAACACCATATATTTT. Translated: CSVIGAGNTIYF.

This clonotype showed up just a few times. The V call is TRBV2, the J call TRBJ2-3; D may be TRBD1 or TRBD2 (6 bases each). The V end lost 5 bases, the J end lost 10 bases, and 10 bases lay between the germline ends. Per the germline V gene, CDR1 is SNHLY and CDR2 is FYNNEI. The CDR3 consists of 11 residues. The CDR3 sequence is CASSKGGAQYF. In DNA form, the CDR3 reads TGTGCCAGCAGTAAGGGGGGAGCGCAGTATTTT.

V usage is TRBV11-2 and J usage is TRBJ2-1; tentatively, D is TRBD1 (6 bases). The germline CDR1 and CDR2 sequences are SGHAT and FQNNGV. This CDR3 contains 15 residues. The V gene lost 4 bases and the J gene lost 4 bases, with 14 bases spanning the gap. CDR3 in DNA: TGTGCCAGCAGCTCCGAATGGACAGCTTACAATGAGCAGTTCTTC. This sequence encodes CASSSEWTAYNEQFF.

The V call is TRBV15, the J call TRBJ2-7; the match to TRBD2 covers 11 bases. CDR1 and CDR2 (germline): LNHNV, YYDKDF (reference sequence). The CDR3 covers 14 residues. J gave up 6 bases and V 1 base, and 2 bases lay outside the gene matches. The CDR3 loop is CATSRATSGGEQYF. The CDR3 DNA reads as TGTGCCACCAGCAGAGCCACTAGCGGGGGCGAGCAGTACTTC.

This clonotype was detected once. This chain uses TRBV6-5 with TRBJ2-7; D might be TRBD1 (5 bases). The CDR3 has 15 residues. CDR1 is MNHEY and CDR2 is SVGAGI in the germline V gene. Trimming cost V 5 bases and J 2 bases, with 16 bases left between them. CDR3: CASSPPQGSPYEQYF. As DNA, the CDR3 is TGTGCCAGCAGTCCGCCCCAGGGATCCCCCTACGAGCAGTACTTC.

This clonotype was seen more than once but under ten times. The CDR3 here is CASSLSPGLSTEAFF. In DNA form, the CDR3 reads TGCGCCAGCAGCTTGAGTCCGGGGTTAAGCACTGAAGCTTTCTTT. The V gene is TRBV5-1, the J gene TRBJ1-1, with no clear D. The CDR3 extends over 15 amino acids. Trimming stripped 1 base from V and 4 bases from J, with 14 bases between. Germline V gene lookup returns CDR1 SGHRS and CDR2 YFSETQ.

The chain uses TRBV29-1 and TRBJ1-4; 7 bases align to TRBD1. This CDR3 spans 13 amino acids. The V gene end was trimmed by 7 bases and the J gene end by 5 bases; junction bases not matched to a gene: 7. The germline gives CDR1 SQVTM, CDR2 ANQGSEA. This CDR3 reads CSATGTANEKLFF. For the CDR3, the DNA is TGCAGCGCAACCGGGACAGCGAATGAAAAACTGTTTTTT. Complete variable domain (other parts from reference TRBV29-1 and TRBJ1-4): SAVISQKPSRDICQRGTSLTIQCQVDSQVTMMFWYRQQPGQSLTLIATANQGSEATYESGFVIDKFPISRPNLTFSTLTVSNMSPEDSSIYLCSATGTANEKLFFGSGTQLSVL.

The chain joins TRBV15 to TRBJ2-2; no clear D. V was trimmed by 0 bases and J by 5 bases, leaving 7 bases between them. Per the germline V gene, CDR1 is LNHNV and CDR2 is YYDKDF (reference sequence). The CDR3 has 14 residues. The CDR3 DNA follows: TGTGCCACCAGCAGAGAAGTACCGACCGGGGAGCTGTTTTTT. Residues: CATSREVPTGELFF.

The chain uses TRBV2 and TRBJ1-1; D not certain. The V end lost 3 bases, the J end lost 1 base, and 6 bases lay between the germline ends. There are 13 residues in the CDR3. Germline CDR1 reads SNHLY; CDR2 reads FYNNEI. The CDR3 DNA follows: TGTGCCAGCAGTGATGAAGCGAACACTGAAGCTTTCTTT. Its protein is CASSDEANTEAFF.

This clonotype was counted between two and nine times. The chain employs TRBV12-3 or TRBV12-4 and TRBJ2-3; 8 positions match TRBD2. Germline trimming cut 4 bases from V and 0 bases from J; bases unmatched to any gene: 6. The CDR3 is made up of 16 amino acids. CDR3 loop: CASSSPPGGSTDTQYF. The CDR3 DNA sequence: TGTGCCAGCAGTTCGCCTCCGGGGGGGAGCACAGATACGCAGTATTTT.

This clonotype came up a few times. The CDR3 sequence is CASSPQGAGANVLTF. Written as DNA, the CDR3 is TGTGCCAGCAGTCCACAGGGGGCTGGGGCCAACGTCCTGACTTTC. V and J are TRBV6-5 and TRBJ2-6, with 8 bases fitting TRBD1. The length of the CDR3 is 15 residues. Germline trimming cut 5 bases from V and 2 bases from J; bases unmatched to any gene: 2. Germline CDR1 reads MNHEY; CDR2 reads SVGAGI.

This rearrangement joins TRBV6-2 or TRBV6-3 to TRBJ1-6; TRBD1 is a possible D gene (5 bases). Trimming removed 7 bases from V and 0 bases from J, with 13 bases in between. Germline V lookup: CDR1 MNHEY, CDR2 SVGEGT. There are 16 residues in the CDR3. This CDR3 is CASTRGLGSYNSPLHF. In nucleotides, the CDR3 is TGTGCCAGCACGCGGGGCCTCGGCTCCTATAATTCACCCCTCCACTTT.

This clonotype turned up a few times. This rearrangement joins TRBV7-6 to TRBJ1-3, with D tentatively TRBD1 (5 bases). From germline, CDR1 is SGHVS and CDR2 FNYEAQ. CDR3 length equals 15 residues. Trimming removed 4 bases from V and 0 bases from J, with 10 bases in between. This CDR3 is CASSSPDISGNTIYF. CDR3 sequence (DNA): TGTGCCAGCAGCTCCCCGGACATCTCTGGAAACACCATATATTTT.

The chain couples TRBV7-9 to TRBJ1-3; unclear D gene. This CDR3 is built from 14 residues. The germline V and J ends were trimmed by 3 bases and 2 bases, with 8 bases remaining between them. Looked up from germline, CDR1 is SEHNR and CDR2 is FQNEAQ (reference sequence). This chain's CDR3 is CASSFPTTGNTIYF. DNA of the CDR3: TGTGCCAGCAGCTTCCCGACGACTGGAAACACCATATATTTT. Looking up the rest from reference TRBV7-9 and TRBJ1-3 gives the full variable domain: DTGVSQNPRHKITKRGQNVTFRCDPISEHNRLYWYRQTLGQGPEFLTYFQNEAQLEKSRLLSDRFSAERPKGSFSTLEIQRTEQGDSAMYLCASSFPTTGNTIYFGEGSWLTVV.

This rearrangement joins TRBV10-3 to TRBJ2-2, with 9 bases identical to TRBD1. This CDR3 has 13 amino acids. The V gene end was trimmed by 7 bases and the J gene end by 5 bases; junction bases not matched to a gene: 2. The V gene's germline CDR1 is ENHRY and CDR2 SYGVKD. The CDR3 loop reads CAITGTGTGELFF. CDR3 coding DNA: TGTGCCATCACTGGGACAGGGACCGGGGAGCTGTTTTTT.

V usage is TRBV11-2 and J usage is TRBJ2-1; 15 nucleotides line up with TRBD2. Looked up from germline, CDR1 is SGHAT and CDR2 is FQNNGV. CDR3 size: 18 residues. The V gene end was trimmed by 0 bases and the J gene end by 4 bases; junction bases not matched to a gene: 4. CDR3 DNA sequence: TGTGCCAGCAGCTTAGACGGACTAGCGGGGGGGGCTTACAATGAGCAGTTCTTC. Amino acid sequence: CASSLDGLAGGAYNEQFF.

CDR3 protein: CASSVSGGTYEQYF. The CDR3 nucleotides read TGTGCCAGCAGTGTTAGCGGGGGGACCTACGAGCAGTACTTC. This chain connects TRBV2 to TRBJ2-7; 10 bases are a match to TRBD2. Losses at the gene ends were 4 bases for V and 2 bases for J; bases not matched to a gene: 2. The CDR3 consists of 14 residues. Germline-derived CDR1 and CDR2 are SNHLY and FYNNEI.

In this sample, this clonotype turned up a few times. The V gene is TRBV29-1, the J gene TRBJ2-1; 12 bases align to TRBD2. The CDR3 consists of 15 residues. V dropped 6 bases and J dropped 5; count of bases not matched to a gene: 8. Germline V CDR1 and CDR2: SQVTM, ANQGSEA. For the CDR3, the DNA is TGCAGCGTAATACTAGCGGGGGGCCTTAACAATGAGCAGTTCTTC. It yields the protein CSVILAGGLNNEQFF.

The chain employs TRBV5-5 and TRBJ1-2; TRBD1 is a possible D gene (5 bases). Per the germline V gene, CDR1 is SGHKS and CDR2 is YYEKEE (reference sequence). V was cut by 2 bases and J by 8 bases, with 16 bases left in between. CDR3 size: 14 residues. CDR3 nucleotide sequence: TGTGCCAGCAGCTTTGCCAGGGATGTGGAAGGCTACACCTTC. It translates to CASSFARDVEGYTF. The full variable domain, rest sourced from reference TRBV5-5 and TRBJ1-2, is DAGVTQSPTHLIKTRGQQVTLRCSPISGHKSVSWYQQVLGQGPQFIFQYYEKEERGRGNFPDRFSARQFPNYSSELNVNALLLGDSALYLCASSFARDVEGYTFGSGTRLTVV.

The rearrangement uses TRBV20-1 and TRBJ2-3; D not certain. V was clipped by 2 bases and J by 2 bases, with 8 bases between them. The CDR3 has 13 residues. In germline, CDR1 is DFQATT, CDR2 SNEGSKA (reference sequence). CDR3 sequence reads: CSARFPNTDTQYF. DNA for the CDR3: TGCAGTGCTAGATTTCCTAACACAGATACGCAGTATTTT.